The T cell receptor beta chain described here comes from a study of cytomegalovirus exposure and HLA in healthy donors. PCR employed 60 Vbeta and 13 Jbeta primers. Clones were read by immunoSEQ multiplex PCR, and TCRdb kept only the in-frame ones, dropping some. The sample contains around 70,000 clones, about 81% of which appear only once. Findings and limits, study-wide: Rare sequences made up most TCRs, while some public TCRs were found in many donors. DRB1 had the most TCR associations and HLA-C the fewest, a later analysis found, with rates varying by HLA locus.

Note on this clone: Its antigen is still unknown.

Each donor's status was that of a healthy bone marrow donor. For this donor, CMV serostatus was not recorded. CDR3 length: 12 residues. V lost 4 bases and J lost 5, with 8 bases in between. Germline assignment: CDR1 ENHRY and CDR2 SYGVKD. The sample was PBMCs. This receptor was identified in a human donor in good health. This chain connects TRBV10-3 to TRBJ1-2, with D unresolved. This chain's CDR3 is CAISAQDYGYTF. The DNA of the CDR3 is TGTGCCATCAGTGCGCAGGATTATGGCTACACCTTC.